This T cell receptor (beta chain) comes out of a study of T cells in Graves' hyperthyroidism and ophthalmopathy. Amplified TCR beta CDR3 regions came from RNA transcripts. The HTBI primer set drove a first-round RT-PCR of the TCR CDR3. TCRdb ran MiXCR on the multiplex PCR reads and lists one entry per CDR3 protein. The repertoire consists of about 640,000 distinct CDR3 sequences, with under 25% occurring once and the leading ten covering more than 30%. Ophthalmopathy cases met thresholds of Clinical Activity Score at least 3, NOSPECS grade at least 4 and duration under 3 months. The J segment lost 7 bases and the V segment lost 0 bases, leaving 3 bases of the junction unmatched. There are 14 residues in the CDR3. CDR1 is SGHRS and CDR2 is YFSETQ in the germline V gene. This clonotype was detected many times.

This clonotype originated in a man aged 25-40 years with Graves' ophthalmopathy. This rearrangement joins TRBV5-1 to TRBJ2-1, with TRBD2 matching over 8 bases. Sample: blood. The CDR3 loop is CASSLASGLNEQFF. In nucleotides, the CDR3 is TGCGCCAGCAGCTTGGCTAGCGGGTTGAATGAGCAGTTCTTC.